Listed below are T cell receptor beta chains from one sample, sequenced in a study of technical replicates of blood from several donors. Only in-frame clones appear in the TCRdb table, and some are missing; sequencing was by immunoSEQ multiplex PCR. This table has about 68,000 clones, approximately 97% appearing once. The source material was T cells isolated from PBMCs. Receptors originate from a human donor in good health. Each CDR3 is given with its conserved first and last residue. Fields, in order: CDR3 length, J gene, V gene, D gene, CDR3 DNA, CDR3 protein. A D gene is named only where the DNA matches it firmly.

CDR3 length: 15; J gene: TRBJ2-1; V gene: TRBV27; D gene: .; CDR3 DNA: TGTGCCACCCTGGACCTTTCTTCAGGACAGAATGAGCAGTTCTTC; CDR3 protein: CATLDLSSGQNEQFF
CDR3 length: 17; J gene: TRBJ2-7; V gene: TRBV7-2; D gene: TRBD2; CDR3 DNA: TGTGCCAGCAGCTTAGCAGGTCTAGCGGGCATCCGGTACGAGCAGTACTTC; CDR3 protein: CASSLAGLAGIRYEQYF
CDR3 length: 15; J gene: TRBJ2-7; V gene: TRBV7-2; D gene: .; CDR3 DNA: TGTGCCAGCAGCTCAGGTTTATATACAGGGAACGAGCAGTACTTC; CDR3 protein: CASSSGLYTGNEQYF
CDR3 length: 13; J gene: TRBJ2-5; V gene: TRBV18; D gene: .; CDR3 DNA: TGTGCCAGCTCACCAAACAGGCAAGAGACCCAGTACTTC; CDR3 protein: CASSPNRQETQYF
CDR3 length: 16; J gene: TRBJ2-3; V gene: TRBV11-2; D gene: TRBD2; CDR3 DNA: TGTGCCAGCAGCTCTGACAGCGGACTAGCAACAGATACGCAGTATTTT; CDR3 protein: CASSSDSGLATDTQYF
CDR3 length: 16; J gene: TRBJ1-5; V gene: TRBV4-3; D gene: .; CDR3 DNA: TGCGCCAGCAGCCAAGAGTTGTCAGGGTTCGCGCAGCCCCAGCATTTT; CDR3 protein: CASSQELSGFAQPQHF
CDR3 length: 16; J gene: TRBJ2-2; V gene: TRBV28; D gene: .; CDR3 DNA: TGTGCCAGCAGTTCCTCAGGGGAAGATAACACCGGGGAGCTGTTTTTT; CDR3 protein: CASSSSGEDNTGELFF
CDR3 length: 14; J gene: TRBJ2-2; V gene: TRBV30; D gene: .; CDR3 DNA: TGTGCCTGGAAATTTAGTAGCTGGGCCGGGGAGCTGTTTTTT; CDR3 protein: CAWKFSSWAGELFF
CDR3 length: 15; J gene: TRBJ1-1; V gene: TRBV7-3; D gene: .; CDR3 DNA: TGTGCCAGCAGCTTAGGCAACACCTTGAACACTGAAGCTTTCTTT; CDR3 protein: CASSLGNTLNTEAFF
CDR3 length: 13; J gene: TRBJ1-2; V gene: TRBV28; D gene: TRBD1; CDR3 DNA: TGTGCCAGCAGTTACCGGACAGGGAATGGCTACACCTTC; CDR3 protein: CASSYRTGNGYTF
CDR3 length: 17; J gene: TRBJ2-3; V gene: TRBV23-1; D gene: .; CDR3 DNA: TGCGCCAGCAGTCAATGGGTAGGGGCCCTCGGCACAGATACGCAGTATTTT; CDR3 protein: CASSQWVGALGTDTQYF
CDR3 length: 15; J gene: TRBJ2-1; V gene: TRBV15; D gene: .; CDR3 DNA: TGTGCCACCAGCAGCCACCAGATCTCCTTGAATGAGCAGTTCTTC; CDR3 protein: CATSSHQISLNEQFF
CDR3 length: 17; J gene: TRBJ1-5; V gene: TRBV28; D gene: .; CDR3 DNA: TGTGCCAGCAGTTTCATCGGGGTAGGTGTGTTCGATCAGCCCCAGCATTTT; CDR3 protein: CASSFIGVGVFDQPQHF
CDR3 length: 15; J gene: TRBJ1-1; V gene: TRBV9; D gene: TRBD1; CDR3 DNA: TGTGCCAGCAGACCTATACAGGGGATGAACACTGAAGCTTTCTTT; CDR3 protein: CASRPIQGMNTEAFF
CDR3 length: 16; J gene: TRBJ2-1; V gene: TRBV4-3; D gene: .; CDR3 DNA: TGCGCCAGCAGCCAAGGCGGTATGGGCAGGGGCCATGAGCAGTTCTTC; CDR3 protein: CASSQGGMGRGHEQFF